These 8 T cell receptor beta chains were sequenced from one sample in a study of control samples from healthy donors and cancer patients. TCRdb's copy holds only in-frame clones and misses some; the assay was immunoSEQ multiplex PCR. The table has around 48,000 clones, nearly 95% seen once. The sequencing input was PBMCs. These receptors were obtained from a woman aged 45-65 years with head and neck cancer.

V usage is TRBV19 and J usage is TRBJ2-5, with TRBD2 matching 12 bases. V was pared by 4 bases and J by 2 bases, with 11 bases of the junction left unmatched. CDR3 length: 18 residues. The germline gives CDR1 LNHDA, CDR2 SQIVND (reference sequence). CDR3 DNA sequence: TGTGCCAGTAGTAGAGGACTAGCGGGATCGTGGGGTCAAGAGACCCAGTACTTC. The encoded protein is CASSRGLAGSWGQETQYF.

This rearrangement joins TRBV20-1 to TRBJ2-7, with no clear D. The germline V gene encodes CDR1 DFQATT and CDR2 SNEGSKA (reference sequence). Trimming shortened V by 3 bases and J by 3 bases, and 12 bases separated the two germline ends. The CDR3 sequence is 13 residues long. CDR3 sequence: CSASGGPGYEQYF. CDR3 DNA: TGCAGTGCTAGTGGTGGGCCGGGCTACGAGCAGTACTTC.

The CDR3: CAWTGQASNGYTF. Here the CDR3 DNA reads TGTGCCTGGACCGGACAGGCCAGCAATGGCTACACCTTC. The chain employs TRBV30 and TRBJ1-2; 7 nucleotides agree with TRBD1. This CDR3 region has 13 residues. The germline CDR1 and CDR2 sequences are GTSNPN and SVGIG (reference sequence). The V and J ends lost 4 bases and 6 bases, in that order; junction bases with no gene match: 8.

The CDR3 reads CSVVGTQNTGELFF. The CDR3 DNA sequence: TGCAGCGTTGTTGGGACCCAGAACACCGGGGAGCTGTTTTTT. The chain joins TRBV29-1 to TRBJ2-2; D possibly matches TRBD1 or TRBD2 (5 bases each). CDR3 length: 14 residues. Germline CDR1 and CDR2: SQVTM and ANQGSEA. Trimming removed 4 bases at V and 1 base at J, with 10 bases between.

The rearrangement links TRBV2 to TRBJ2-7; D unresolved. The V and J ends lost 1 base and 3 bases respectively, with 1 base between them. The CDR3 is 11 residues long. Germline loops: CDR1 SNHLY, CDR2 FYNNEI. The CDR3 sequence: CASSEDYEQYF. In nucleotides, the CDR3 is TGTGCCAGCAGTGAAGACTACGAGCAGTACTTC.

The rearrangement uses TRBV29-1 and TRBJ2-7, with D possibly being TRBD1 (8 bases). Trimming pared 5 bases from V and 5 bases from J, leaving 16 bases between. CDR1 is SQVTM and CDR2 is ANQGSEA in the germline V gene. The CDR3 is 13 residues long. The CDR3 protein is CSVQTGGVDEQYF. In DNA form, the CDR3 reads TGCAGCGTTCAAACAGGGGGGGTCGACGAGCAGTACTTC.

The CDR3 DNA is TGCGCCAGCAGCCGCCTTGAGGGCACTGAAGCTTTCTTT. Translating it yields CASSRLEGTEAFF. The V and J genes are TRBV4-1 and TRBJ1-1; D is undetermined. The CDR3 consists of 13 residues. CDR1 MGHRA and CDR2 YSYEKL come from the germline V gene. V was trimmed by 4 bases and J by 4 bases, leaving 10 bases between them.

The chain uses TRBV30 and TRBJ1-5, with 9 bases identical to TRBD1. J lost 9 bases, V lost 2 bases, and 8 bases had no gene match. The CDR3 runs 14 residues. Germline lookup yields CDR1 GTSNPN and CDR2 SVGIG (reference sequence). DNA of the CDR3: TGTGCCTGGAGTTTGACAGGGGGGAAAGGGCCCCAGCATTTT. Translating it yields CAWSLTGGKGPQHF. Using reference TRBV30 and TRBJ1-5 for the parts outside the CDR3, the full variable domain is SQTIHQWPATLVQPVGSPLSLECTVEGTSNPNLYWYRQAAGRGLQLLFYSVGIGQISSEVPQNLSASRPQDRQFILSSKKLLLSDSGFYLCAWSLTGGKGPQHFGDGTRLSIL.